This T cell receptor beta chain was obtained from a study of shared clonotypes between healthy human individuals. A single count supports this clone. Some clones are missing from TCRdb's copy, which holds only in-frame ones; the method was immunoSEQ multiplex PCR. The table includes hundreds of thousands of clones, roughly 97% detected once. CDR3 length: 18 residues. Trimming took off 3 bases at V and 3 bases at J, with 24 bases between the two ends. Germline CDR1 and CDR2: KGHSH and LQKENI. This sequence was found in a woman aged 25 to 39 in good health. The V gene is TRBV18, the J gene TRBJ2-7; maybe TRBD1 (6 bases). Sequencing was carried out using naive CD4+ T cells sorted from blood. Described subset: CD45RA+ positively selected. The CDR3 loop is CASSPQEWAAGANYEQYF. The CDR3 nucleotides read TGTGCCAGCTCACCCCAAGAATGGGCGGCAGGGGCGAACTACGAGCAGTACTTC.